This T cell receptor beta chain appears in the sequencing data of a study of CD4 and CD8 cells across lung adenocarcinoma regions. Losses at the gene ends were 4 bases for V and 3 bases for J; bases not matched to a gene: 4. The CDR3 length is 15 residues. Germline lookup yields CDR1 MRHNA and CDR2 SNTAGT. This clonotype has ten or more counts. TCRdb itself ran the PCR reads through MiXCR, one entry per CDR3 protein. The sample yields about 23,000 distinct CDR3 sequences, around 52% seen once. Donors had localized lung adenocarcinoma, a non-small cell lung cancer. The receptor's source is a male donor with lung adenocarcinoma. The CD4 and CD8 labels of this study may be unreliable. This sequence joins TRBV6-4 and TRBJ2-3, with 10 bases identical to TRBD2. Sequencing was carried out using CD4+ T cells from the center of a lung tumor. This chain's CDR3 is CASSVLAGETDTQYF. The CDR3 DNA is TGTGCCAGCAGTGTTCTAGCGGGAGAGACAGATACGCAGTATTTT.